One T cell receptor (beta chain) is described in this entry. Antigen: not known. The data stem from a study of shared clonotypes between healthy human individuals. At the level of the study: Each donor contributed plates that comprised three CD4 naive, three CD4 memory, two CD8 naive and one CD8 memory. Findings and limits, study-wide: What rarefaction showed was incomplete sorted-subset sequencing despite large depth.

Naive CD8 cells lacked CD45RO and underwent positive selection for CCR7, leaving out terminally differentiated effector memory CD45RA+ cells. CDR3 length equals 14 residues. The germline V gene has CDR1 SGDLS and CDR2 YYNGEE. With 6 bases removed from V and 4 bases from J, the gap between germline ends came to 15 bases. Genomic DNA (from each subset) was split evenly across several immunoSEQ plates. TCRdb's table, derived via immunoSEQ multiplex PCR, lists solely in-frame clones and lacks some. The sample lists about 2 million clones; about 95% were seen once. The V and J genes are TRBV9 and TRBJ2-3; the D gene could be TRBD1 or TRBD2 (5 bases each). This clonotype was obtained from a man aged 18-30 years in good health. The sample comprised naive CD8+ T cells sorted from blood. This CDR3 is CASTLGGSPDTQYF. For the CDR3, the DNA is TGTGCCAGCACCCTTGGGGGATCCCCAGATACGCAGTATTTT. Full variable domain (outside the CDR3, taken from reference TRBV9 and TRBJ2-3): DSGVTQTPKHLITATGQRVTLRCSPRSGDLSVYWYQQSLDQGLQFLIQYYNGEERAKGNILERFSAQQFPDLHSELNLSSLELGDSALYFCASTLGGSPDTQYFGPGTRLTVL.